The present entry profiles one TCR beta chain with its context. This sample is drawn from a study of molecular identifiers for immune sequencing clone quantification. Germline V lookup: CDR1 ENHRY, CDR2 SYGVKD. The CDR3 is 20 residues long. V dropped 0 bases and J dropped 1; count of bases not matched to a gene: 10. Previously described methods with listed TCR primers produced the bulk TCR libraries. TCRdb reprocessed the PCR reads via MiXCR and lists one record per CDR3 protein. The sample yields under 800,000 distinct CDR3 sequences, about 25% seen once. The clonotype originates from a human donor in good health. Some libraries in this study had Jurkat cell RNA spiked in. The chain carries TRBV10-3 and TRBJ2-3; 13 nucleotides align to TRBD2. Sequencing was carried out using naive CD8+ T cells from blood, with Jurkat cell RNA spiked in. Specified subset: FACS-sorted CD8+CD4-CCR7+CD45RA+ naive T cells. CDR3 bases: TGTGCCATCAGTGAGTCGCGGACTAGCGGGAGTGGATGGGGCACAGATACGCAGTATTTT. Translated: CAISESRTSGSGWGTDTQYF.